The rows below give T cell receptor beta chains drawn from one sample of a study of graft-versus-host responses after intestinal transplantation. Antigen specificity for these receptors is unknown. Clones were sequenced by immunoSEQ multiplex PCR, and TCRdb holds only the in-frame ones, with some missing. The data contain 70,000 or so clones, 84% of them singletons. This specimen was unstimulated CD4+ T cells sorted from spleen or lymph node cells, taken before transplant. The source of these receptors is a human donor who was the organ donor for an intestinal transplant. CDR3s include the opening cysteine and the closing phenylalanine or tryptophan. The order of the fields is CDR3 length, clone size, D gene, V gene, J gene, CDR3 protein, CDR3 DNA. D genes are given only for firm matches. Only some rows state a clone size, as once, few, many or a class for expanded clones.

CDR3 length: 15
clone size: .
D gene: .
V gene: TRBV6-1
J gene: TRBJ2-1
CDR3 protein: CASSEQGMSYNEQFF
CDR3 DNA: TGTGCCAGCAGTGAACAGGGGATGTCCTACAATGAGCAGTTCTTC

CDR3 length: 13
clone size: .
D gene: .
V gene: TRBV25-1
J gene: TRBJ1-2
CDR3 protein: CASSAPGSYGYTF
CDR3 DNA: TGTGCCAGCAGTGCCCCAGGGTCCTATGGCTACACCTTC

CDR3 length: 18
clone size: .
D gene: .
V gene: TRBV7-2
J gene: TRBJ2-5
CDR3 protein: CASSLLATIGTSTETQYF
CDR3 DNA: TGTGCCAGCAGCTTACTCGCGACTATCGGTACTTCGACGGAGACCCAGTACTTC

CDR3 length: 15
clone size: .
D gene: TRBD1
V gene: TRBV6-5
J gene: TRBJ2-2
CDR3 protein: CASTTGQANTGELFF
CDR3 DNA: TGTGCCAGCACCACGGGACAGGCGAACACCGGGGAGCTGTTTTTT

CDR3 length: 11
clone size: .
D gene: .
V gene: TRBV29-1
J gene: TRBJ1-2
CDR3 protein: CSFRTGDGYTF
CDR3 DNA: TGCAGCTTTCGGACTGGGGATGGCTACACCTTC

CDR3 length: 15
clone size: few
D gene: .
V gene: TRBV11-1
J gene: TRBJ2-2
CDR3 protein: CASSLGNINTGELFF
CDR3 DNA: TGTGCCAGCAGCTTAGGTAACATCAACACCGGGGAGCTGTTTTTT

CDR3 length: 16
clone size: .
D gene: TRBD1
V gene: TRBV30
J gene: TRBJ1-5
CDR3 protein: CAWGETGTGANQPQHF
CDR3 DNA: TGTGCCTGGGGAGAGACCGGGACAGGGGCCAATCAGCCCCAGCATTTT

CDR3 length: 13
clone size: .
D gene: .
V gene: TRBV7-9
J gene: TRBJ1-1
CDR3 protein: CASSLTTNTEAFF
CDR3 DNA: TGTGCCAGCAGCTTAACAACGAACACTGAAGCTTTCTTT

CDR3 length: 12
clone size: .
D gene: TRBD1
V gene: TRBV19
J gene: TRBJ1-4
CDR3 protein: CATWTGGGKLFF
CDR3 DNA: TGTGCCACCTGGACAGGGGGCGGGAAACTGTTTTTT

CDR3 length: 17
clone size: .
D gene: TRBD1
V gene: TRBV11-2
J gene: TRBJ1-6
CDR3 protein: CASSLVYRGTYNSPLHF
CDR3 DNA: TGTGCCAGCAGCTTAGTATACAGGGGGACCTATAATTCACCCCTCCACTTT

CDR3 length: 16
clone size: .
D gene: TRBD1
V gene: TRBV6-5
J gene: TRBJ1-6
CDR3 protein: CASSYRTGPINSPLHF
CDR3 DNA: TGTGCCAGCAGTTACCGGACAGGCCCTATTAATTCACCCCTCCACTTT

CDR3 length: 15
clone size: .
D gene: .
V gene: TRBV6-1
J gene: TRBJ1-6
CDR3 protein: CATRGALALNSPLHF
CDR3 DNA: TGTGCCACCCGCGGGGCCCTTGCCCTAAATTCACCCCTCCACTTT

CDR3 length: 15
clone size: .
D gene: .
V gene: TRBV5-1
J gene: TRBJ1-4
CDR3 protein: CASSLGSVAGEKLFF
CDR3 DNA: TGCGCCAGCAGCTTGGGATCGGTGGCGGGTGAAAAACTGTTTTTT

CDR3 length: 15
clone size: .
D gene: .
V gene: TRBV27
J gene: TRBJ2-3
CDR3 protein: CASSLRWGATDTQYF
CDR3 DNA: TGTGCCAGCAGTTTACGGTGGGGAGCGACAGATACGCAGTATTTT

CDR3 length: 15
clone size: .
D gene: .
V gene: TRBV6-5
J gene: TRBJ1-6
CDR3 protein: CASSSGGLGNSPLHF
CDR3 DNA: TGTGCCAGCAGCTCGGGGGGTCTCGGGAATTCACCCCTCCACTTT

CDR3 length: 14
clone size: .
D gene: TRBD1
V gene: TRBV28
J gene: TRBJ1-2
CDR3 protein: CASSTGQGYYGYTF
CDR3 DNA: TGTGCCAGCAGTACGGGACAGGGCTATTATGGCTACACCTTC

CDR3 length: 16
clone size: once
D gene: .
V gene: TRBV19
J gene: TRBJ2-1
CDR3 protein: CASSMGQRYGGNEQFF
CDR3 DNA: TGTGCCAGTAGTATGGGGCAGCGGTATGGGGGGAATGAGCAGTTCTTC

CDR3 length: 16
clone size: .
D gene: TRBD1
V gene: TRBV6-6
J gene: TRBJ2-3
CDR3 protein: CASSGDGRRGPDTQYF
CDR3 DNA: TGTGCCAGCAGTGGGGACGGTCGAAGGGGGCCAGATACGCAGTATTTT